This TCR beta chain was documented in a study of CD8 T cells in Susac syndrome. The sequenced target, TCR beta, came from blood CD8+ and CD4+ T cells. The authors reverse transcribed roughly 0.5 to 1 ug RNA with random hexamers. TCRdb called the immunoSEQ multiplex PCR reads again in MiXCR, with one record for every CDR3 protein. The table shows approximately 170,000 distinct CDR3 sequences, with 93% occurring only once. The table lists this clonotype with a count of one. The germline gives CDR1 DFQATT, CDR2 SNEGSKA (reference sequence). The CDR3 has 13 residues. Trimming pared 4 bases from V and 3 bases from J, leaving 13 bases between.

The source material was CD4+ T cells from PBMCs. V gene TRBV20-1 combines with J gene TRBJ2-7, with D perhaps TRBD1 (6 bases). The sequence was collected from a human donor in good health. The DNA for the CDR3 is TGCAGTGCTACCCAGGGGAGTAGCTACGAGCAGTACTTC. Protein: CSATQGSSYEQYF.